The rows below give T cell receptor beta chains drawn from one sample of a study of OX40 agonist ivuxolimab in advanced cancers. Assay used: immunoSEQ multiplex PCR; TCRdb lists only in-frame clones, some missing. The table includes over 85,000 clones, around 94% detected once. The source material was CD4+ or CD8+ T cells sorted from blood, sampled in a trial of the OX40 agonist ivuxolimab. The source is an adult with an advanced solid tumor such as melanoma, head and neck, liver or kidney cancer. Both conserved end residues are part of each CDR3. A D gene is named only where the DNA matches it firmly. Where a row states a size, it is once, few, many or the class of an expanded clone; other rows omit it.

cdr3_aa | cdr3_nt | j_call | v_call | clone_size | d_call
CASRPQQFSGRNSPLHF | TGTGCCAGCAGACCCCAGCAATTCTCAGGGAGGAATTCACCCCTCCACTTT | TRBJ1-6 | TRBV2 | - | -
CASSLVALSSYNEQFF | TGTGCCAGCAGCTTGGTAGCGTTGAGCTCCTACAATGAGCAGTTCTTC | TRBJ2-1 | TRBV7-3 | - | -
CASSRGNTIYF | TGTGCCAGCAGCCGAGGAAACACCATATATTTT | TRBJ1-3 | TRBV6-5 | - | -
CAMGTGAGNTIYF | TGTGCCATGGGGACAGGGGCTGGAAACACCATATATTTT | TRBJ1-3 | TRBV5-6 | - | TRBD1
CASSLEGTGNTIYF | TGCGCCAGCAGCTTGGAAGGGACAGGAAACACCATATATTTT | TRBJ1-3 | TRBV5-1 | - | -
CASRLQGAGTDTQYF | TGTGCCAGCAGGCTGCAGGGGGCTGGCACAGATACGCAGTATTTT | TRBJ2-3 | TRBV6-5 | - | TRBD1
CASSRRRSEQYF | TGTGCCAGCAGTCGGAGACGGAGTGAGCAGTACTTC | TRBJ2-7 | TRBV6-6 | - | -
CASRYSPRVKGNQPQHF | TGTGCCAGCAGGTATAGTCCCCGTGTAAAGGGCAATCAGCCCCAGCATTTT | TRBJ1-5 | TRBV2 | - | -
CASSAGLAGYNEQFF | TGTGCCAGCAGTGCGGGACTAGCGGGGTACAATGAGCAGTTCTTC | TRBJ2-1 | TRBV2 | - | TRBD2
CASSLWHPGELFF | TGTGCCAGCAGCTTATGGCATCCCGGGGAGCTGTTTTTT | TRBJ2-2 | TRBV7-3 | - | -
CASSMGNYNEQFF | TGTGCCAGTAGTATGGGGAACTACAATGAGCAGTTCTTC | TRBJ2-1 | TRBV19 | - | -
CASSPSYNEQFF | TGTGCCAGCAGCCCCTCCTACAATGAGCAGTTCTTC | TRBJ2-1 | TRBV11-3 | - | -
CASGEGLAGRGRYEQYF | TGTGCCAGCGGGGAAGGACTAGCGGGGAGGGGAAGGTACGAGCAGTACTTC | TRBJ2-7 | TRBV6-1 | - | TRBD2
CASSQGAGRYNEQFF | TGCGCCAGCAGCCAAGGGGCTGGCCGCTACAATGAGCAGTTCTTC | TRBJ2-1 | TRBV4-3 | once | -
CAWSVVRQGGQYF | TGTGCCTGGAGTGTAGTACGGCAGGGGGGGCAGTATTTT | TRBJ2-3 | TRBV30 | - | -
CASSLSGAQGVNTIYF | TGTGCCAGCAGTTTATCGGGGGCACAGGGTGTAAACACCATATATTTT | TRBJ1-3 | TRBV28 | - | -
CASSPDLGEQFF | TGTGCCAGCAGCCCCGATTTGGGTGAGCAGTTCTTC | TRBJ2-1 | TRBV7-9 | - | -
CATSRTSGLFEQFF | TGCGCCACCTCACGGACTAGCGGACTCTTTGAGCAGTTCTTC | TRBJ2-1 | TRBV4-1 | - | TRBD2
CASSVAGTRNEQFF | TGTGCCAGCAGCGTAGCGGGGACTCGAAATGAGCAGTTCTTC | TRBJ2-1 | TRBV9 | - | -
CASKRQRASGNTIYF | TGTGCCAGCAAAAGGCAGAGGGCCTCTGGAAACACCATATATTTT | TRBJ1-3 | TRBV6-1 | - | -
CASSLTGGGTEAFF | TGTGCCAGCAGCTTAACAGGAGGGGGCACTGAAGCTTTCTTT | TRBJ1-1 | TRBV7-3 | few | -
CASSQTGGNTEAFF | TGCGCCAGCAGCCAAACAGGGGGGAACACTGAAGCTTTCTTT | TRBJ1-1 | TRBV4-3 | - | TRBD1
CSVDRGKRGNEQFF | TGCAGCGTTGACAGGGGGAAGAGAGGTAATGAGCAGTTCTTC | TRBJ2-1 | TRBV29-1 | - | TRBD1
CASSPTRDRGRDQPQHF | TGCGCCAGCAGTCCCACCCGGGACAGGGGAAGAGATCAGCCCCAGCATTTT | TRBJ1-5 | TRBV23-1 | - | TRBD1
CASRQGSSEPQHF | TGTGCCAGCCGACAGGGGAGTTCAGAGCCCCAGCATTTT | TRBJ1-5 | TRBV28 | - | TRBD1
CASSLGVMGNSPLHF | TGTGCCAGCAGTTTAGGGGTCATGGGGAATTCACCCCTCCACTTT | TRBJ1-6 | TRBV28 | - | -
CASSVEASSGNTIYF | TGTGCCAGCAGCGTAGAGGCCAGCTCTGGAAACACCATATATTTT | TRBJ1-3 | TRBV9 | - | -
CASSFGSGSVYNEQFF | TGTGCCAGCAGCTTCGGTAGCGGGAGTGTATACAATGAGCAGTTCTTC | TRBJ2-1 | TRBV11-2 | - | TRBD2
CASSLEGGQGREQFF | TGTGCCAGCAGCCTTGAGGGGGGACAGGGGCGTGAGCAGTTCTTC | TRBJ2-1 | TRBV7-9 | - | TRBD1
CASSKGWGNQPQHF | TGTGCCAGCAGTAAGGGTTGGGGCAATCAGCCCCAGCATTTT | TRBJ1-5 | TRBV28 | - | -
CASSTRTSGRDTQYF | TGTGCCAGCAGCACACGGACTAGCGGTAGAGATACGCAGTATTTT | TRBJ2-3 | TRBV9 | - | TRBD2
CASSAAYSNQPQHF | TGTGCCAGCTCGGCGGCCTATAGCAATCAGCCCCAGCATTTT | TRBJ1-5 | TRBV28 | once | -
CASSITGEDSPLHF | TGTGCCAGTAGTATTACAGGGGAGGATTCACCCCTCCACTTT | TRBJ1-6 | TRBV19 | - | TRBD1
CSVAGPDTQYF | TGCAGCGTTGCCGGGCCCGATACGCAGTATTTT | TRBJ2-3 | TRBV29-1 | - | -
CATSMGRRSNQPQHF | TGTGCCACCAGCATGGGACGAAGGAGCAATCAGCCCCAGCATTTT | TRBJ1-5 | TRBV15 | - | -